The 20 T cell receptor beta chains in this list originate from one sample, sequenced in a study of cytomegalovirus exposure and HLA in healthy donors. The PCR used 60 Vbeta and 13 Jbeta primers. The table came from immunoSEQ multiplex PCR; TCRdb's copy has only in-frame clones and leaves some out. The sample lists roughly 170,000 clones; 75% to 85% were seen once. The sequenced sample was PBMCs. These receptors originate from a female donor in good health and CMV-seronegative.

This clone was seen a handful of times. The chain carries TRBV9 and TRBJ2-1; 10 bases map to TRBD2. CDR1 is SGDLS and CDR2 is YYNGEE in the germline V gene. Trimming took 0 bases from V and 5 from J; bases not matched to a gene: 5. This CDR3 is 16 amino acids long. In DNA, the CDR3 is TGTGCCAGCAGCGTAGGTCCTAGCGGGAGCAACAATGAGCAGTTCTTC. It yields the protein CASSVGPSGSNNEQFF.

This clone has more than one count but fewer than ten. The chain joins TRBV18 to TRBJ1-3, with D uncertain. This CDR3 has 12 amino acids. Germline lookup yields CDR1 KGHSH and CDR2 LQKENI. The germline V and J ends were trimmed by 6 bases and 4 bases, with 7 bases remaining between them. CDR3 loop: CASSSQGNTIYF. For the CDR3, the DNA is TGTGCCAGCTCGTCACAGGGAAACACCATATATTTT.

The chain recombines TRBV28 with TRBJ1-5, with 7 positions matching TRBD1. CDR3 length: 14 amino acids. CDR1 is MDHEN and CDR2 is SYDVKM in the germline V gene. With 4 bases clipped from V and 6 bases from J, the junction kept 6 bases outside the gene matches. CDR3 region: CASSYRGEGQPQHF. The DNA of the CDR3 is TGTGCCAGCAGTTACAGGGGAGAGGGTCAGCCCCAGCATTTT. Full variable domain (missing parts from reference TRBV28 and TRBJ1-5): DVKVTQSSRYLVKRTGEKVFLECVQDMDHENMFWYRQDPGLGLRLIYFSYDVKMKEKGDIPEGYSVSREKKERFSLILESASTNQTSMYLCASSYRGEGQPQHFGDGTRLSIL.

V gene TRBV19 combines with J gene TRBJ2-7; 7 bases map to TRBD2. Germline lookup yields CDR1 LNHDA and CDR2 SQIVND (reference sequence). CDR3 length equals 15 residues. V shed 2 bases, J shed 3 bases, and the junction held 7 bases outside the gene matches. The chain's CDR3 is CASSIFAGALYEQYF. CDR3 coding DNA: TGTGCCAGTAGTATATTTGCGGGAGCTCTCTACGAGCAGTACTTC.

The J gene is TRBJ2-5, the V gene TRBV4-3; D may be TRBD2 (6 bases). V was trimmed by 1 base and J by 5 bases, leaving 20 bases between them. The V gene's germline CDR1 is LGHNA and CDR2 YSLEER. This CDR3 contains 17 residues. DNA for the CDR3: TGCGCCAGCAGCCAAGGAATGCGGCGGGGCGACGGGGAGACCCAGTACTTC. This translates into CASSQGMRRGDGETQYF.

This rearrangement joins TRBV4-1 to TRBJ1-1, with TRBD1 identical over 10 bases. CDR3 size: 15 residues. The V segment lost 4 bases and the J segment 4 bases; nucleotides outside the gene matches: 6. Germline CDR1 is MGHRA and CDR2 is YSYEKL. The CDR3: CASSRDRGVVTEAFF. The CDR3 nucleotides are TGCGCCAGCAGCCGGGACAGGGGAGTAGTCACTGAAGCTTTCTTT.

The J gene is TRBJ1-4, the V gene TRBV28; 9 nucleotides match TRBD1. The germline CDR1 and CDR2 sequences are MDHEN and SYDVKM. The ends lost 3 bases at V and 8 bases at J; junction bases unmatched: 7. The CDR3 runs 15 residues. The CDR3 sequence is CASSLIRDRAEKLFF. CDR3 sequence (DNA): TGTGCCAGCAGTTTGATCCGGGACAGGGCGGAAAAACTGTTTTTT.

The V call is TRBV27, the J call TRBJ1-4; perhaps TRBD1 as D (6 bases). The CDR3 is made up of 15 amino acids. The V end was cut by 10 bases, the J end by 8 bases, with 23 bases between. Germline assignment: CDR1 MNHEY and CDR2 SMNVEV (reference sequence). CDR3 sequence: CATAGVNRLQEKLFF. CDR3 nucleotides: TGTGCCACCGCAGGGGTGAATCGGTTACAGGAAAAACTGTTTTTT.

This clone was detected a few times. The V gene is TRBV7-3, the J gene TRBJ2-3; 9 positions agree with TRBD1. Looked up from germline, CDR1 is SGHTA and CDR2 is FQGTGA. The length of the CDR3 is 15 residues. J gave up 0 bases and V 5 bases, and 3 bases lay outside the gene matches. This CDR3 reads CASSPDRGSTDTQYF. CDR3 in DNA: TGTGCCAGCAGCCCGGACAGGGGTAGCACAGATACGCAGTATTTT.

This clone was counted a few times. V gene TRBV5-4 combines with J gene TRBJ2-5; perhaps TRBD2 as D (6 bases). Looked up from germline, CDR1 is SGHNT and CDR2 is YYREEE (reference sequence). The CDR3 totals 14 residues. Trimming removed 1 base at V and 2 bases at J, with 9 bases between. CDR3 amino acids: CASSLRRGQETQYF. Written as DNA, the CDR3 is TGTGCCAGCAGCTTGAGGCGGGGACAAGAGACCCAGTACTTC.

The chain links TRBV19 to TRBJ2-1; D unclear. Germline lookup yields CDR1 LNHDA and CDR2 SQIVND (reference sequence). This CDR3 region has 12 residues. V was shortened by 5 bases and J by 6 bases, with 8 bases between the two germline ends. Here the CDR3 DNA reads TGTGCCAGTAGTCAACTTATCAATGAGCAGTTCTTC. Translating gives CASSQLINEQFF.

This clone is medium-sized by share. The chain has TRBV5-4 and TRBJ2-1, with 9 bases matching TRBD1. Looked up from germline, CDR1 is SGHNT and CDR2 is YYREEE (reference sequence). V gave up 5 bases and J gave up 4 bases; unmatched junction bases: 13. CDR3 length equals 17 residues. CDR3 coding DNA: TGTGCCAGCAGTGGGGGGTTGGTGACAGGGGGATACAATGAGCAGTTCTTC. Amino acids: CASSGGLVTGGYNEQFF. Using reference TRBV5-4 and TRBJ2-1 for the parts outside the CDR3, the full variable domain is ETGVTQSPTHLIKTRGQQVTLRCSSQSGHNTVSWYQQALGQGPQFIFQYYREEENGRGNFPPRFSGLQFPNYSSELNVNALELDDSALYLCASSGGLVTGGYNEQFFGPGTRLTVL.

This clone occurred once. The chain joins TRBV2 to TRBJ1-6; D may be TRBD1 (6 bases). Germline V gene lookup returns CDR1 SNHLY and CDR2 FYNNEI. The CDR3 loop spans 15 amino acids. The V end lost 8 bases, the J end lost 7 bases, and 18 bases lay between the germline ends. The CDR3 loop is CASAQGQIKNSPLHF. The CDR3 region has the DNA TGTGCCAGCGCGCAAGGACAGATAAAAAATTCACCCCTCCACTTT.

The chain employs TRBV27 and TRBJ1-1, with TRBD1 matching 7 bases. Trimming took 4 bases from V and 1 from J; bases not matched to a gene: 6. CDR1 is MNHEY and CDR2 is SMNVEV in the germline V gene (reference sequence). The length of the CDR3 is 15 residues. The CDR3 loop reads CASSSWTGANTEAFF. CDR3 nucleotides: TGTGCCAGCAGTTCTTGGACAGGCGCGAACACTGAAGCTTTCTTT.

The chain joins TRBV19 to TRBJ2-5, with 8 positions matching TRBD1. Germline values: CDR1 LNHDA, CDR2 SQIVND (reference sequence). V lost 5 bases, J lost 3 bases, and 5 bases stayed unmatched. This CDR3 spans 14 amino acids. The CDR3 bases are TGTGCCAGTAGTGACAGGGGCTCAAAAGAGACCCAGTACTTC. This codes for CASSDRGSKETQYF.

The V gene is TRBV4-2, the J gene TRBJ2-1; no definite D call. This CDR3 region has 15 residues. Germline CDR1 and CDR2: LGHNA and YNFKEQ. V was clipped by 0 bases and J by 5 bases, with 11 bases between them. The CDR3 loop reads CASSQDSDGDNEQFF. The DNA for the CDR3 is TGTGCCAGCAGCCAAGACAGCGACGGAGACAATGAGCAGTTCTTC.

This rearrangement joins TRBV4-1 to TRBJ1-5, with 8 bases matching TRBD1. Germline trimming cut 5 bases from V and 7 bases from J; bases unmatched to any gene: 10. This CDR3 is 15 amino acids long. Germline lookup yields CDR1 MGHRA and CDR2 YSYEKL. CDR3 DNA sequence: TGCGCCAGCAGCTACCGACAGGGGATACAGCAGCCCCAGCATTTT. Its protein product is CASSYRQGIQQPQHF.

This chain uses TRBV5-4 with TRBJ2-3; 8 positions agree with TRBD2. Germline-derived CDR1 and CDR2 are SGHNT and YYREEE (reference sequence). There are 17 residues in the CDR3. J lost 0 bases, V lost 2 bases, and 8 bases had no gene match. The CDR3 protein is CASSFAPLAGSTDTQYF. Written as DNA, the CDR3 is TGTGCCAGCAGCTTTGCCCCCTTAGCGGGGAGCACAGATACGCAGTATTTT.

This rearrangement joins TRBV5-4 to TRBJ2-1; 13 nucleotides align to TRBD2. This CDR3 has 18 residues. Germline CDR1 and CDR2: SGHNT and YYREEE (reference sequence). With 2 bases clipped from V and 0 bases from J, the junction kept 5 bases outside the gene matches. The CDR3 coding sequence is TGTGCCAGCAGCTTAGGACTAGCGGGGGCCCCCTCCTACAATGAGCAGTTCTTC. Its protein product is CASSLGLAGAPSYNEQFF.

In its sample, this clone was seen a few times. The chain couples TRBV2 to TRBJ2-2; 10 bases are a match to TRBD1. Germline loops: CDR1 SNHLY, CDR2 FYNNEI. V trimming: 4 bases; J trimming: 5 bases; junction bases outside the gene matches: 7. This CDR3 has 16 amino acids. The CDR3 spells CASSGQGQGITGELFF. The CDR3 DNA sequence: TGTGCCAGCAGTGGCCAGGGACAGGGGATAACCGGGGAGCTGTTTTTT. The full variable domain, with the rest looked up from reference TRBV2 and TRBJ2-2, is EPEVTQTPSHQVTQMGQEVILRCVPISNHLYFYWYRQILGQKVEFLVSFYNNEISEKSEIFDDQFSVERPDGSNFTLKIRSTKLEDSAMYFCASSGQGQGITGELFFGEGSRLTVL.